Presented here are 10 T cell receptor beta chains from one specimen sequenced in a study of T cell responses to AZD1222 COVID-19 vaccine. Measured with immunoSEQ multiplex PCR; TCRdb has only the in-frame clones, and not every one. This table has fewer than 150,000 clones, roughly 86% appearing once. Specimen: peripheral blood, collected on day 0 of AZD1222 vaccination. The source is an adult in good health.

J is TRBJ2-7 and V is TRBV29-1, with TRBD1 identical over 8 bases. Germline V gene data show CDR1 as SQVTM and CDR2 as ANQGSEA. The CDR3 is 13 residues long. Trimming removed 5 bases from V and 5 bases from J; junction bases left unmatched: 8. CDR3 sequence: CSVYRTGTNEQYF. The CDR3 DNA reads TGCAGCGTTTACCGGACAGGGACAAACGAGCAGTACTTC.

This clone was counted between two and nine times. CDR3 loop: CASSFSTGLSNEKLFF. CDR3 nucleotide sequence: TGTGCCAGCAGCTTCTCTACAGGGTTGTCTAATGAAAAACTGTTTTTT. This chain joins TRBV7-2 and TRBJ1-4; maybe TRBD1 (6 bases). Trimming removed 3 bases from V and 3 bases from J, with 14 bases in between. The CDR3 extends over 16 amino acids. Germline V gene lookup returns CDR1 SGHTA and CDR2 FQGNSA.

V gene TRBV12-5 combines with J gene TRBJ2-3; 14 nucleotides align to TRBD2. With V trimmed by 5 bases and J by 3 bases, 10 bases remained unmatched. The CDR3 totals 18 residues. Germline V gene sequence: CDR1 LGHNT, CDR2 FRNRAP. The CDR3 DNA reads as TGTGCTAGTGGTCTCGGGACTAGCGGGAGTGTTGGAACAGATACGCAGTATTTT. This encodes CASGLGTSGSVGTDTQYF.

This chain connects TRBV12-5 to TRBJ1-5; D gene uncertain. The V gene's germline CDR1 is LGHNT and CDR2 FRNRAP. V lost 6 bases, J lost 8 bases, and 11 bases lay in between. This CDR3 spans 12 amino acids. CDR3 nucleotides: TGTGCTAGTGGCCAAGGAGGCAAGCCCCAGCATTTT. Translation gives CASGQGGKPQHF.

CDR3: CASSLLSGTGGDTQYF. The CDR3 coding sequence is TGTGCCAGCAGCTTACTTTCCGGGACAGGGGGAGATACGCAGTATTTT. V gene TRBV7-8 combines with J gene TRBJ2-3; TRBD1 matches 11 bases. V gave up 2 bases and J gave up 5 bases; unmatched junction bases: 6. CDR1 is SGHVS, CDR2 FQNEAQ, per germline. This CDR3 is built from 16 residues. Filled out from reference TRBV7-8 and TRBJ2-3, the complete variable domain reads GAGVSQSPRYKVAKRGQDVALRCDPISGHVSLFWYQQALGQGPEFLTYFQNEAQLDKSGLPSDRFFAERPEGSVSTLKIQRTQQEDSAVYLCASSLLSGTGGDTQYFGPGTRLTVL.

The J gene is TRBJ2-7, the V gene TRBV5-8, with D tentatively TRBD1 (5 bases). CDR3 length: 14 amino acids. Deletions cut 5 bases from V and 3 bases from J, with 15 bases between. Germline loops: CDR1 SGHTS, CDR2 YDEGEE. CDR3 sequence: CASRKQVIGYEQYF. CDR3 in DNA: TGTGCCAGCAGAAAACAGGTTATCGGCTACGAGCAGTACTTC.

This chain uses TRBV5-1 with TRBJ2-2; 10 positions match TRBD1. CDR3 size: 14 residues. The germline CDR1 and CDR2 sequences are SGHRS and YFSETQ. V was pared by 3 bases and J by 5 bases, with 1 base of the junction left unmatched. CDR3 protein: CASSWGQGTGELFF. CDR3 DNA: TGCGCCAGCAGCTGGGGACAGGGGACCGGGGAGCTGTTTTTT.

The rearrangement links TRBV5-4 to TRBJ2-7; 9 bases match TRBD1. Losses at the gene ends were 4 bases for V and 3 bases for J; bases not matched to a gene: 5. Germline V gene lookup returns CDR1 SGHNT and CDR2 YYREEE (reference sequence). CDR3 size: 14 residues. The CDR3 spells CASSRDRANYEQYF. The CDR3 region has the DNA TGTGCCAGCAGCCGGGACAGGGCAAACTACGAGCAGTACTTC.

Here the CDR3 DNA reads TGTGCCACCAGTGATTTGCGGCTAACCTACAATGAGCAGTTCTTC. It yields the protein CATSDLRLTYNEQFF. The gene calls are TRBV24-1 and TRBJ2-1; D is unresolved. This CDR3 comprises 15 residues. V was cut by 0 bases and J by 2 bases, with 7 bases left in between. Germline values: CDR1 KGHDR, CDR2 SFDVKD.

This clone was seen just once. The chain combines TRBV14 with TRBJ1-2; TRBD1 agrees at 9 bases. There are 15 residues in the CDR3. Germline CDR1 reads SGHDN; CDR2 reads FVKESK. The V gene end was trimmed by 5 bases and the J gene end by 5 bases; junction bases not matched to a gene: 9. As DNA, the CDR3 is TGTGCCAGCAGCAAGACCGGGACAGGGACGTATGGCTACACCTTC. Amino acids: CASSKTGTGTYGYTF.